This TCR beta chain derives from a study of shared clonotypes between healthy human individuals. Assay used: immunoSEQ multiplex PCR; TCRdb lists only in-frame clones, some missing. Here the sample spans around 940,000 clones, approximately 80% being singletons. The germline V gene encodes CDR1 KGHSH and CDR2 LQKENI. The CDR3 is 19 residues long. A note on this clone: Mismatch with germline at one junction end may stem from a read error.

This TCR was sampled from a man aged 18 to 29 in good health. The specimen sequenced was memory CD4+ T cells sorted from blood. Subset of the sample: CD45RA-negative fraction. The V and J genes are TRBV18 and TRBJ2-6; TRBD1 is a possible D gene (6 bases). The CDR3 DNA reads TGTGCCAGCTCACCCATAAACTTTAGGGGACACTCTGGGGCCAACGCCCTGACTTTC. Translation: CASSPINFRGHSGANALTF.